A single sample is the source of the 8 T cell receptor beta chains below, sequenced in a study of shared clonotypes between healthy human individuals. TCRdb's table, derived via immunoSEQ multiplex PCR, lists solely in-frame clones and lacks some. The data contain about 2.1 million clones, around 93% of them seen just once; the ten biggest clones take up over 1.5%. Terminally differentiated effector memory CD45RA+ cells were excluded from the naive CD8 cells, which were CD45RO-negative and positively selected for CCR7. The specimen was naive CD8+ T cells from PBMCs. The origin of the receptors is a man aged 18-30 years in good health. Some clones in this sample may be carry-over from other donors' samples.

This clone was seen once. This rearrangement joins TRBV9 to TRBJ2-7; 7 bases are shared with TRBD2. Germline V lookup: CDR1 SGDLS, CDR2 YYNGEE. There are 15 residues in the CDR3. V lost 0 bases and J lost 4; bases outside the gene matches: 7. This chain's CDR3 is CASSVAAGARYEQYF. In DNA, the CDR3 is TGTGCCAGCAGCGTAGCGGCGGGAGCGCGGTACGAGCAGTACTTC.

DNA for the CDR3: TGTGCCAGCAGCCCCCGCCGGACAGATATCTATGGCTACACCTTC. Its translation is CASSPRRTDIYGYTF. The V gene is TRBV7-9, the J gene TRBJ1-2; a possible D gene is TRBD1 (6 bases). This CDR3 is built from 15 residues. The V end lost 5 bases, the J end lost 4 bases, and 17 bases lay between the germline ends. Germline-derived CDR1 and CDR2 are SEHNR and FQNEAQ (reference sequence). Full variable domain (rest looked up from reference TRBV7-9 and TRBJ1-2): DTGVSQNPRHKITKRGQNVTFRCDPISEHNRLYWYRQTLGQGPEFLTYFQNEAQLEKSRLLSDRFSAERPKGSFSTLEIQRTEQGDSAMYLCASSPRRTDIYGYTFGSGTRLTVV.

The rearrangement links TRBV6-5 to TRBJ2-7; possibly TRBD2 for D (6 bases). Trimming removed 6 bases at V and 4 bases at J, with 19 bases between. This CDR3 has 15 amino acids. The germline V gene encodes CDR1 MNHEY and CDR2 SVGAGI. The CDR3 sequence is CASRDGTGGFYEQYF. The CDR3 nucleotides read TGTGCCAGCAGGGACGGCACCGGAGGGTTTTACGAGCAGTACTTC.

V usage is TRBV7-9 and J usage is TRBJ1-1, with D maybe TRBD1 (5 bases). The CDR3 runs 15 residues. The V gene's germline CDR1 is SEHNR and CDR2 FQNEAQ (reference sequence). V dropped 5 bases and J dropped 0 bases, with 13 bases sitting between them. CDR3 sequence (DNA): TGTGCCAGCAGCCAAGTGCGGGGGGTGAACACTGAAGCTTTCTTT. Encoded protein: CASSQVRGVNTEAFF.

A remark on this clone: A junction end diverges from the germline sequence, so it may reflect a read error. The gene calls are TRBV5-4 and TRBJ1-1; unclear D gene. This CDR3 is built from 13 residues. The V gene's germline CDR1 is SGHNT and CDR2 YYREEE (reference sequence). The CDR3 sequence is CASSLAYHTEAFF. CDR3 in DNA: TGCGCCAGCAGCTTGGCGTATCACACTGAAGCTTTCTTT.

The chain is built from TRBV27 and TRBJ2-5; D perhaps matches TRBD2 (5 bases). V was clipped by 5 bases and J by 2 bases, with 18 bases between them. CDR1 MNHEY and CDR2 SMNVEV come from the germline V gene (reference sequence). The CDR3 has 16 amino acids. DNA of the CDR3: TGTGCCAGCAGTCGTAACGAGGGCAGTCGGCAAGAGACCCAGTACTTC. Protein product: CASSRNEGSRQETQYF.

This chain joins TRBV11-3 and TRBJ2-2; TRBD2 aligns across 8 bases. CDR3 size: 16 residues. CDR1 and CDR2 from the germline V gene are SGHNT and YENEEA. The V and J ends lost 5 bases and 0 bases, in that order; junction bases with no gene match: 5. Written as DNA, the CDR3 is TGTGCCAGCAGCGCCCGGGGGGGGTCGAACACCGGGGAGCTGTTTTTT. Translation: CASSARGGSNTGELFF.

Remarks on this clone: The sample contains more than one DNA sequence encoding this CDR3. The rearrangement joins TRBV29-1 to TRBJ2-7; D may be TRBD2 (5 bases). Germline V gives CDR1 SQVTM, CDR2 ANQGSEA. Trimming pared 5 bases from V and 0 bases from J, leaving 11 bases between. There are 13 residues in the CDR3. Written as DNA, the CDR3 is TGCAGCGTTCGCGGAGGTACCTCCTACGAGCAGTACTTC. Translating gives CSVRGGTSYEQYF.